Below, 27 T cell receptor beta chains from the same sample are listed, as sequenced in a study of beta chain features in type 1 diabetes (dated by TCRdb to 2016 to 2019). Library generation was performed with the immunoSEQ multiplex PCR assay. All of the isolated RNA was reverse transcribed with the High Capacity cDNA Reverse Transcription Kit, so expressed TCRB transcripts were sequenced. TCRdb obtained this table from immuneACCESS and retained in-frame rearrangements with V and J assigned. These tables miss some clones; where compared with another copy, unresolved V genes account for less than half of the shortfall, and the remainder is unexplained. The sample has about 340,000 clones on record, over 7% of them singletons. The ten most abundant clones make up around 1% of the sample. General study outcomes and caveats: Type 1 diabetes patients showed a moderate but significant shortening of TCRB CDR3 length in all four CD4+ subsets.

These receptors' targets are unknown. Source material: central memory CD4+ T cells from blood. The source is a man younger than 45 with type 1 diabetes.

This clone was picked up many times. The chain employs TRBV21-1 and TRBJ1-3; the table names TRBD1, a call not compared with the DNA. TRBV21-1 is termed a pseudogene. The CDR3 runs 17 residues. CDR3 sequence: CASSTPPDSSSGNTIYF. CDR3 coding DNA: TGTGCCAGCAGCACCCCGCCTGACAGCAGCTCTGGAAACACCATATATTTT.

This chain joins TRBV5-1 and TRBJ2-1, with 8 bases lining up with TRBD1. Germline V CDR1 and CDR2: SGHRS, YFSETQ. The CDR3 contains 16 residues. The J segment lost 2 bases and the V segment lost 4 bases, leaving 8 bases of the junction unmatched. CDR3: CASSLTGGSAYNEQFF. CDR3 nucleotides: TGCGCCAGCAGCCTTACAGGGGGGTCGGCCTACAATGAGCAGTTCTTC.

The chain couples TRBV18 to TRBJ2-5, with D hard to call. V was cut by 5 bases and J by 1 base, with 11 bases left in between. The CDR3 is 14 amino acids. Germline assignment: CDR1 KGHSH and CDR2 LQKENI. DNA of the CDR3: TGTGCCAGCTCAACCCCCGTCCTCCAAGAGACCCAGTACTTC. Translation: CASSTPVLQETQYF.

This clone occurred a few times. CDR3 bases: TGTGCCTGGAAAAAGGACTCACAGGGGCCTACTAACTATGGCTACACCTTC. It specifies CAWKKDSQGPTNYGYTF. The J gene is TRBJ1-2, the V gene TRBV30, with 7 positions matching TRBD1. CDR1 is GTSNPN, CDR2 SVGIG, per germline (reference sequence). The CDR3 is 17 amino acids. J lost 0 bases, V lost 4 bases, and 14 bases had no gene match.

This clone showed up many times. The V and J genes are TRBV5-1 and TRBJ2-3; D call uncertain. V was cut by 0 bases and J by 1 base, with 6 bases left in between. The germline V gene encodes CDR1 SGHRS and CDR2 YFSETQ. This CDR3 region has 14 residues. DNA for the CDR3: TGCGCCAGCAGCTTGGGGGCCCGCACAGATACGCAGTATTTT. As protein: CASSLGARTDTQYF.

The DNA for the CDR3 is TGTGCCATCAGTCCCCGGGACGGGCAGTTCTTC. This sequence encodes CAISPRDGQFF. The chain joins TRBV10-3 to TRBJ2-1; D may match TRBD1 or TRBD2 (5 bases each). Deletions cut 5 bases from V and 12 bases from J, with 11 bases between. From germline, CDR1 is ENHRY and CDR2 SYGVKD. CDR3 length: 11 residues.

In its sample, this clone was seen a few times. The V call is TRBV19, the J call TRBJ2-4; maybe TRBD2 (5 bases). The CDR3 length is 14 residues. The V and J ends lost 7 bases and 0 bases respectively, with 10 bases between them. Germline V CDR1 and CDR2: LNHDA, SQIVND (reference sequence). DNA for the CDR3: TGTGCCAGTAAGCCCCGGGAAGCCAAAAACATTCAGTACTTC. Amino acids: CASKPREAKNIQYF.

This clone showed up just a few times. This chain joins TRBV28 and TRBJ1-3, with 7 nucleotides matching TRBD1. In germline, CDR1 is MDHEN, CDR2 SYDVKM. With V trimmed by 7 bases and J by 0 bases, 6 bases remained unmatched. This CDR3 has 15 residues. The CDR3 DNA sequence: TGTGCCAGCATACCGACAGGGCGCTCTGGAAACACCATATATTTT. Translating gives CASIPTGRSGNTIYF. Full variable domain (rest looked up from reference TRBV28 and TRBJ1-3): DVKVTQSSRYLVKRTGEKVFLECVQDMDHENMFWYRQDPGLGLRLIYFSYDVKMKEKGDIPEGYSVSREKKERFSLILESASTNQTSMYLCASIPTGRSGNTIYFGEGSWLTVV.

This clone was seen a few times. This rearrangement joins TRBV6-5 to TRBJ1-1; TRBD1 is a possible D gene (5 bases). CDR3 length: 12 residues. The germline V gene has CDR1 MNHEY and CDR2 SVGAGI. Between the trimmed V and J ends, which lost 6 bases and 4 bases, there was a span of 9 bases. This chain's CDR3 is CASSYRFTEAFF. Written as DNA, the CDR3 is TGTGCCAGCAGCTACAGGTTCACTGAAGCTTTCTTT.

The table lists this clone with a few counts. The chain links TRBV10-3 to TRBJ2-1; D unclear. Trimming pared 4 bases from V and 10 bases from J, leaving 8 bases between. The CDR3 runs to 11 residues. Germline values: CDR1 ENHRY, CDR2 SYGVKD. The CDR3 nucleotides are TGTGCCATCAGTGTTCGGCAGGAGCAGTTCTTC. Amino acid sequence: CAISVRQEQFF.

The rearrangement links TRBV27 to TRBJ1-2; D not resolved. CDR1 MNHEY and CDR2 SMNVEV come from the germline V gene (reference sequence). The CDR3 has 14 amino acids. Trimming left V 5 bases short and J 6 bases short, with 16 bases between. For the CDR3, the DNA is TGTGCCAGCAGTGTGACATTCAGAGCGCATGGCTACACCTTC. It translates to CASSVTFRAHGYTF.

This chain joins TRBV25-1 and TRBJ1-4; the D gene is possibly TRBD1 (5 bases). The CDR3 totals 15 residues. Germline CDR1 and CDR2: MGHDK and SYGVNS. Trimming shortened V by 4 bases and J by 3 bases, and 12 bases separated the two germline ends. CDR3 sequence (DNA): TGTGCCAGCAGTGGGAGGATGGGGGCTAATGAAAAACTGTTTTTT. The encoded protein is CASSGRMGANEKLFF. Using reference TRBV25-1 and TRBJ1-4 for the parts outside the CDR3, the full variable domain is EADIYQTPRYLVIGTGKKITLECSQTMGHDKMYWYQQDPGMELHLIHYSYGVNSTEKGDLSSESTVSRIRTEHFPLTLESARPSHTSQYLCASSGRMGANEKLFFGSGTQLSVL.

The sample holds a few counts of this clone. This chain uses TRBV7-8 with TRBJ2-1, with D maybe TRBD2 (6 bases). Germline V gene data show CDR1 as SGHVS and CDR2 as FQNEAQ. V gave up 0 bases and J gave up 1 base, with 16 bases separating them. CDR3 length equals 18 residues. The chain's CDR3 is CASSLALTLAGSYNEQFF. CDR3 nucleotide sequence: TGTGCCAGCAGCTTAGCGTTAACACTGGCGGGGTCCTACAATGAGCAGTTCTTC.

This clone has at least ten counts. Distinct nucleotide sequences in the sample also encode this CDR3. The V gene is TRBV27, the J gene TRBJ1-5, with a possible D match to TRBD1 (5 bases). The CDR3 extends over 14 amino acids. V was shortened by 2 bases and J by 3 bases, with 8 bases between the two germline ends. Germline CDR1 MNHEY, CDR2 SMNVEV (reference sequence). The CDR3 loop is CASSLRQNNQPQHF. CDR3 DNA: TGTGCCAGCAGTTTAAGACAGAACAATCAGCCCCAGCATTTT.

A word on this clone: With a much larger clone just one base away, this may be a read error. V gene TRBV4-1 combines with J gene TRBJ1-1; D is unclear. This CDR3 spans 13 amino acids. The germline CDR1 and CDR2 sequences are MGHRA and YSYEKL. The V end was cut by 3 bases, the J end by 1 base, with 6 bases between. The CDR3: CASSQDRNTEAFF. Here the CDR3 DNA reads TGCGCCAGCAGCCAGGACCGGAACACTGAAGCTTTCTTT.

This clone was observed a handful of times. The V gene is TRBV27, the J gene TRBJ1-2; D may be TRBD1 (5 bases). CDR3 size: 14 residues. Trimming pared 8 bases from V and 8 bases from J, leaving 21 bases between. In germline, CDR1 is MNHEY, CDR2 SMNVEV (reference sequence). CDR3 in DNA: TGTGCCAGCGCCCCCAAGGGGACCTCGGAGGGCTACACCTTC. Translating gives CASAPKGTSEGYTF.

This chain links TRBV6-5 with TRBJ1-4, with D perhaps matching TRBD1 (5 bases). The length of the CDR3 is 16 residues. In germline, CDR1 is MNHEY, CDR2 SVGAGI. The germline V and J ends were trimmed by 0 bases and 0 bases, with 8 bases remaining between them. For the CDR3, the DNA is TGTGCCAGCAGTTACTCTGGACAAACAACTAATGAAAAACTGTTTTTT. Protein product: CASSYSGQTTNEKLFF.

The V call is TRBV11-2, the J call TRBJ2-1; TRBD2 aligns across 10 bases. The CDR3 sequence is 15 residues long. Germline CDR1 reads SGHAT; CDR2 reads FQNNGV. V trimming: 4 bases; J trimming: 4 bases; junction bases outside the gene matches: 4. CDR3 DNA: TGTGCCAGCAGCTCGGGACTAGCGAATTACAATGAGCAGTTCTTC. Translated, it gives CASSSGLANYNEQFF.

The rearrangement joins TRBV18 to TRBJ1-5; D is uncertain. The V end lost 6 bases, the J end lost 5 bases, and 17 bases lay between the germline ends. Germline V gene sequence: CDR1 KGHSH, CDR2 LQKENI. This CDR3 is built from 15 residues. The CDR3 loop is CASSPRRGLDQPQHF. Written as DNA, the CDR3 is TGTGCCAGCTCCCCCCGGAGAGGTCTGGATCAGCCCCAGCATTTT.

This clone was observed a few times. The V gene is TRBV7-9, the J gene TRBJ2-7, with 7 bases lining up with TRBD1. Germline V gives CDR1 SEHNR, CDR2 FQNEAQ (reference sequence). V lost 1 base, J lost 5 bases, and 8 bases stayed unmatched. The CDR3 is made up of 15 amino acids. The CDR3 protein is CASSLGTATGDEQYF. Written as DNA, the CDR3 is TGTGCCAGCAGCTTAGGTACGGCTACAGGGGACGAGCAGTACTTC. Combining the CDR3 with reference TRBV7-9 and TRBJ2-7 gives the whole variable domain DTGVSQNPRHKITKRGQNVTFRCDPISEHNRLYWYRQTLGQGPEFLTYFQNEAQLEKSRLLSDRFSAERPKGSFSTLEIQRTEQGDSAMYLCASSLGTATGDEQYFGPGTRLTVT.

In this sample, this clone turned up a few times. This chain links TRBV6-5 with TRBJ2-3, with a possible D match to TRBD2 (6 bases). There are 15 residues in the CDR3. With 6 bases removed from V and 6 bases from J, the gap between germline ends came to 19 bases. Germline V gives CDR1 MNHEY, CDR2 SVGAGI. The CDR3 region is CASRGLLTHADTQYF. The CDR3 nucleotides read TGTGCCAGCAGGGGACTCCTAACTCATGCCGATACGCAGTATTTT.

CDR3 nucleotides: TGTGCCAGCAGCCCGGGAGTTAACACCGGGGAGCTGTTTTTT. It codes for CASSPGVNTGELFF. V is TRBV7-6 and J is TRBJ2-2; weak D call: TRBD2 (6 bases). V was trimmed by 5 bases and J by 2 bases, leaving 9 bases between them. There are 14 residues in the CDR3. Looked up from germline, CDR1 is SGHVS and CDR2 is FNYEAQ.

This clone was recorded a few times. CDR3 DNA sequence: TGCGCCAGCAGCTACGGTAGCGGGGGGGCCTACAATGAGCAGTTCTTC. Amino acids: CASSYGSGGAYNEQFF. The V gene is TRBV4-3, the J gene TRBJ2-1; TRBD2 matches at 11 bases. This CDR3 spans 16 amino acids. From germline, CDR1 is LGHNA and CDR2 YSLEER. The ends lost 5 bases at V and 2 bases at J; junction bases unmatched: 5.

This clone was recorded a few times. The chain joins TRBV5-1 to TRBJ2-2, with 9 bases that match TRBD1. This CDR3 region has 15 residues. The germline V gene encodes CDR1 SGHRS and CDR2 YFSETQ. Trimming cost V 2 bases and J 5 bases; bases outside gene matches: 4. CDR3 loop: CASSLRQGETGELFF. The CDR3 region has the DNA TGCGCCAGCAGCTTAAGACAGGGGGAAACCGGGGAGCTGTTTTTT. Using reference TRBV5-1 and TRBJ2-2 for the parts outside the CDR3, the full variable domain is KAGVTQTPRYLIKTRGQQVTLSCSPISGHRSVSWYQQTPGQGLQFLFEYFSETQRNKGNFPGRFSGRQFSNSRSEMNVSTLELGDSALYLCASSLRQGETGELFFGEGSRLTVL.

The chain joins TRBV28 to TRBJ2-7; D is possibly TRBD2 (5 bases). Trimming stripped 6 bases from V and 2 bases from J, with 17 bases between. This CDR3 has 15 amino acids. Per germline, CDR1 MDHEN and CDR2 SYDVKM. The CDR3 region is CASSGVALSTYEQYF. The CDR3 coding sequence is TGTGCCAGCAGCGGGGTGGCACTTTCTACCTACGAGCAGTACTTC.

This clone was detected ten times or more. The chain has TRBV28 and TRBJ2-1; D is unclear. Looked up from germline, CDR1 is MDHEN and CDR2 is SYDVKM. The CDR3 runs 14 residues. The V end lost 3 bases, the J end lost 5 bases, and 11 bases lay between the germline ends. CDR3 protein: CASSLRTSHNEQFF. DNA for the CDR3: TGTGCCAGCAGTTTGAGGACGTCTCACAATGAGCAGTTCTTC.

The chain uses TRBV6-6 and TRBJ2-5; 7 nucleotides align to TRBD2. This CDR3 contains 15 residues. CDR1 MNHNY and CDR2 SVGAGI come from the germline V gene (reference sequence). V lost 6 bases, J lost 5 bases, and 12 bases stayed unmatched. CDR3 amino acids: CASRKAASGGETQYF. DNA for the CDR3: TGTGCCAGCAGAAAGGCAGCTAGCGGCGGGGAGACCCAGTACTTC.